This entry is about one T cell receptor (beta chain). Its matching antigen is unknown. Trimming took 5 bases from V and 0 from J; bases not matched to a gene: 4. The CDR3 totals 15 residues. The germline gives CDR1 LNHDA, CDR2 SQIVND (reference sequence). Sequenced by immunoSEQ multiplex PCR; TCRdb stores in-frame clones only, minus some. The sample has roughly 150,000 clones, over 80% seen once. This sample is part of a study of T cell responses to AZD1222 COVID-19 vaccine. Study outcomes and limitations: At study baseline, merely more than 5 AZD1222 recipients were seropositive. The peak T cell response came first, and repertoires were sampled only after it. Of spike-specific TCRs, nearly half reportedly target regions left unmutated in variants. Donors in the cohort were predominantly white British and more often female, and clonal diversity was possibly underestimated.

This TCR was recovered from an adult who received the AZD1222 COVID-19 vaccine. Sequenced material: peripheral blood, taken 28 days after the second AZD1222 dose. The chain links TRBV19 to TRBJ1-3, with 7 bases aligning to TRBD1. CDR3 nucleotide sequence: TGTGCCAGTAGTCTGGGACAGAGCTCTGGAAACACCATATATTTT. It specifies CASSLGQSSGNTIYF.